This T cell receptor beta chain appears in the sequencing data of a study of T cell responses to AZD1222 COVID-19 vaccine. CDR1 and CDR2 from the germline V gene are SGHNT and YYREEE (reference sequence). This CDR3 has 15 amino acids. V was shortened by 0 bases and J by 4 bases, with 14 bases between the two germline ends. The table came from immunoSEQ multiplex PCR; TCRdb's copy has only in-frame clones and leaves some out. The sample holds about 81,000 clones, 80% to 95% seen once. Pooled in the analysis were second doses at about 4 or about 12 weeks. Material: peripheral blood, obtained 28 days after the second AZD1222 dose. The chain links TRBV5-4 to TRBJ2-7; perhaps TRBD1 as D (5 bases). This clonotype was sampled from an adult who received the AZD1222 COVID-19 vaccine. Written as DNA, the CDR3 is TGTGCCAGCAGCTTGGGGACACTGAGCGCGTACGAGCAGTACTTC. Residues: CASSLGTLSAYEQYF.